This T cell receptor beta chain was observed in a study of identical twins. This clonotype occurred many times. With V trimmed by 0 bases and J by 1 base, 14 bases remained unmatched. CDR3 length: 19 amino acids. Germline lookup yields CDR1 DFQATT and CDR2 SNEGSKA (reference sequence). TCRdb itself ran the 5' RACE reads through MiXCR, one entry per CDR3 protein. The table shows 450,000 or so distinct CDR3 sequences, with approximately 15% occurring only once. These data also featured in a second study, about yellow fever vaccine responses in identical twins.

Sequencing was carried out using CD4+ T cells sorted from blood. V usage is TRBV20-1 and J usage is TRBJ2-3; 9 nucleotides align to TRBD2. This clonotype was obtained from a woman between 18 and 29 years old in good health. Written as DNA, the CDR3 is TGCAGTGCTAGAGAGTGGTTAGCGGGGGCTGCCTTGGGCACAGATACGCAGTATTTT. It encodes CSAREWLAGAALGTDTQYF.